This entry is about one TCR beta chain. TCRdb fed the RT-PCR reads into MiXCR, producing one record per CDR3 protein. The data contain about 680,000 distinct CDR3 sequences, 14% of them singletons. Germline lookup yields CDR1 SGHTA and CDR2 FQGTGA. This CDR3 has 14 amino acids. V dropped 2 bases and J dropped 3 bases, with 9 bases sitting between them. This receptor was obtained from a female donor in good health, serving as a healthy control. The chain carries TRBV7-3 and TRBJ2-3, with a weak D call TRBD2 (5 bases). The specimen was memory CD4+ T cells from blood. In nucleotides, the CDR3 is TGTGCCAGCAGCTTATCGGGGATGACAGATACGCAGTATTTT. This gives the protein CASSLSGMTDTQYF.